This TCR beta chain was identified in a study of blood T cell repertoires in COVID-19. Across the study: Specimens from acute and convalescent COVID-19 originated in the United States, Italy and Spain. PBMCs, B-cell-depleted T cells, or T cells provided the cDNA or gDNA that made up the material.

This CDR3 contains 13 residues. Germline lookup yields CDR1 SNHLY and CDR2 FYNNEI. V lost 5 bases and J 5 bases, leaving 12 bases between the germline ends. Measured with immunoSEQ multiplex PCR; TCRdb has only the in-frame clones, and not every one. The sample records approximately 35,000 clones, roughly 88% being singletons. The specimen was peripheral blood. This TCR came from a human donor in a cohort sampled during active COVID-19. The J gene is TRBJ2-5, the V gene TRBV2; tentatively, D is TRBD1 (5 bases). The CDR3 sequence is CASSFLGAETQYF. The CDR3 nucleotides are TGTGCCAGCAGTTTCCTAGGGGCGGAGACCCAGTACTTC.